One T cell receptor (beta chain) is described in this entry. What it binds is not known. Measured with immunoSEQ multiplex PCR; TCRdb has only the in-frame clones, and not every one. The table shows 2 million to 2.5 million clones, with over 90% occurring only once. Germline CDR1 is SGDLS and CDR2 is YYNGEE. The CDR3 loop spans 15 amino acids. The V segment lost 4 bases and the J segment 7 bases; nucleotides outside the gene matches: 10. This sample was included in a study of shared clonotypes between healthy human individuals. Whole-study findings and limits: Non-shared clonotypes had lower generation probabilities than those shared by all four donors.

This TCR derives from a man between 18 and 35 years old in good health. Some clones in this sample may be carry-over from other donors' samples. The sequenced sample consisted of naive CD4+ T cells from PBMCs. Subset defined: CD45RA+ positively selected. The genes are TRBV9 and TRBJ1-3; TRBD1 aligns across 8 bases. In nucleotides, the CDR3 is TGTGCCAGCAGCCCCGGGCGGACAGGGCGGAACACCATATATTTT. Amino acid sequence: CASSPGRTGRNTIYF. Full variable domain (rest looked up from reference TRBV9 and TRBJ1-3): DSGVTQTPKHLITATGQRVTLRCSPRSGDLSVYWYQQSLDQGLQFLIQYYNGEERAKGNILERFSAQQFPDLHSELNLSSLELGDSALYFCASSPGRTGRNTIYFGEGSWLTVV.